This T cell receptor (beta chain) was recovered during a study of blood T cell repertoires in COVID-19. Study in general: The analysed material was cDNA or gDNA that came from T cells, B-cell-depleted T cells, or PBMCs.

Authors' processing steps: Amplification from reference gene primers served as the basis for estimated nucleated cell counts. Method: immunoSEQ multiplex PCR; TCRdb's copy keeps in-frame clones and lacks some. V and J calls and clone size are copied from that table; D and trimming were computed from the DNA. The top ten clones hold less than 3.5% of a sample with 210,000 or so clones, about 86% of them seen once. The V segment lost 2 bases and the J segment 11 bases; nucleotides outside the gene matches: 5. The CDR3 consists of 12 residues. Germline CDR1 reads LGHDT; CDR2 reads YNNKEL (reference sequence).

Specimen: peripheral blood. The receptor was derived from a man between 45 and 60 years old with active or convalescent COVID-19. V is TRBV3-1 (or the pseudogene TRBV3-2) and J is TRBJ1-1; 7 bases fit TRBD1. The DNA of the CDR3 is TGTGCCAGCAGCCAAAGACAGGGACGGGCTTTCTTT. Translated: CASSQRQGRAFF.